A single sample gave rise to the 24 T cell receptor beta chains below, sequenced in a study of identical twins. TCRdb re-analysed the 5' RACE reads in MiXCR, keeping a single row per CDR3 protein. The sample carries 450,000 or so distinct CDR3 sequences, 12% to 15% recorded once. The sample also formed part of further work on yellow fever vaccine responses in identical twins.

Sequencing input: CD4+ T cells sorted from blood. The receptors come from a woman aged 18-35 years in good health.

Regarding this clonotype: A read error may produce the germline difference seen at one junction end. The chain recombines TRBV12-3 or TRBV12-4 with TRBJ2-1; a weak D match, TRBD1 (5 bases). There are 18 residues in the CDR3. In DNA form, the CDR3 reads TGTACCAGCAGTTTAGAGTTTGCAGGGCTGATCTCCTACAATGAGCAGTTCTTC. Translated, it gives CTSSLEFAGLISYNEQFF.

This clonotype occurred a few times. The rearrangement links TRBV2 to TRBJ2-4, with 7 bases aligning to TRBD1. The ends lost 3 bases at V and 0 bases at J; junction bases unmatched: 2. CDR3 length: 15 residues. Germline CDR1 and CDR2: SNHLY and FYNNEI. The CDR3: CASSDRDRAKNIQYF. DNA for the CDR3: TGTGCCAGCAGTGACCGGGACAGAGCCAAAAACATTCAGTACTTC.

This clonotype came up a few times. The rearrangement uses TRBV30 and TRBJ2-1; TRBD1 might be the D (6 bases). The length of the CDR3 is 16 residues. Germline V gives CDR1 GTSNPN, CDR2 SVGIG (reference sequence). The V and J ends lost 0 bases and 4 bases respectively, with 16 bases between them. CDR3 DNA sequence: TGTGCCTGGAGTGTACTAGGCAGGGGTAATTACAATGAGCAGTTCTTC. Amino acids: CAWSVLGRGNYNEQFF. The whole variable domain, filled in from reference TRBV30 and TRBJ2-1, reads SQTIHQWPATLVQPVGSPLSLECTVEGTSNPNLYWYRQAAGRGLQLLFYSVGIGQISSEVPQNLSASRPQDRQFILSSKKLLLSDSGFYLCAWSVLGRGNYNEQFFGPGTRLTVL.

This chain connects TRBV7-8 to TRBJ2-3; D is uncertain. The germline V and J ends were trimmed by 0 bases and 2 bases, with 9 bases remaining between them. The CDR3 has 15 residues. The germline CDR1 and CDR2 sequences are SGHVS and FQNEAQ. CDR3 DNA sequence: TGTGCCAGCAGCTTAGCGGGTTTGACCACAGATACGCAGTATTTT. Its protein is CASSLAGLTTDTQYF.

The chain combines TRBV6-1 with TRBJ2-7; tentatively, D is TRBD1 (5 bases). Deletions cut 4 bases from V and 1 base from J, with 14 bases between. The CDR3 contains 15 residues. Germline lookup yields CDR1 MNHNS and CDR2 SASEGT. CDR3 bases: TGTGCCAGCAGTGGACGACAGACCCTTTCCTACGAGCAGTACTTC. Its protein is CASSGRQTLSYEQYF.

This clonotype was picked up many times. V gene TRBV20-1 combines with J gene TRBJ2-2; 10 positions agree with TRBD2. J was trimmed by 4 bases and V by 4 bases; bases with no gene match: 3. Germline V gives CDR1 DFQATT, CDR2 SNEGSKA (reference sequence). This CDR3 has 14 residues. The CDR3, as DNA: TGCAGTGCTACCAGCGGGAGGGGCACCGGGGAGCTGTTTTTT. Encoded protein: CSATSGRGTGELFF.

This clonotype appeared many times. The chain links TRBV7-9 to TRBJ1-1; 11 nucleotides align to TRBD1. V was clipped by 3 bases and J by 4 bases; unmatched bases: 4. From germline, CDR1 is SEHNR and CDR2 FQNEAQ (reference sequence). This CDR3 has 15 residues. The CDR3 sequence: CASSFTGTGGTEAFF. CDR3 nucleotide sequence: TGTGCCAGCAGCTTTACCGGGACAGGGGGCACTGAAGCTTTCTTT.

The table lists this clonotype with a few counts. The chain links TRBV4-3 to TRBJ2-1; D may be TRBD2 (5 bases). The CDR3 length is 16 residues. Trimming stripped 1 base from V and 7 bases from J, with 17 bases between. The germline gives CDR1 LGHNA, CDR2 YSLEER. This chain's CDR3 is CASSQGLGNSGNEQFF. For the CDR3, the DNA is TGCGCCAGCAGCCAAGGTCTCGGGAACTCGGGAAATGAGCAGTTCTTC.

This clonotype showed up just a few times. The CDR3 loop reads CASSSTGSSDTQYF. The CDR3 nucleotides are TGCGCCAGCAGCTCAACCGGAAGCTCAGATACGCAGTATTTT. The chain employs TRBV5-1 and TRBJ2-3, with D hard to call. Germline CDR1 is SGHRS and CDR2 is YFSETQ. CDR3 length: 14 residues. Trimming left V 3 bases short and J 4 bases short, with 12 bases between.

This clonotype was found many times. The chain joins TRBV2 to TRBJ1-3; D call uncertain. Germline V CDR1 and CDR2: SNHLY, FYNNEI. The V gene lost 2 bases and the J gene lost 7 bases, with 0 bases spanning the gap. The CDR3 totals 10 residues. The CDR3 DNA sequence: TGTGCCAGCAGTGAAAACACCATATATTTT. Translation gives CASSENTIYF.

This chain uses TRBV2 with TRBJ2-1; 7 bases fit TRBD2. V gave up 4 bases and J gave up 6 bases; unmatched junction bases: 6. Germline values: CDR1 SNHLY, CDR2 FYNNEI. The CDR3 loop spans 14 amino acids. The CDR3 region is CASSGGTNRNEQFF. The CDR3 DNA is TGTGCCAGCAGTGGCGGGACTAACCGCAATGAGCAGTTCTTC. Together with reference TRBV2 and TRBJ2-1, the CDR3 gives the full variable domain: EPEVTQTPSHQVTQMGQEVILRCVPISNHLYFYWYRQILGQKVEFLVSFYNNEISEKSEIFDDQFSVERPDGSNFTLKIRSTKLEDSAMYFCASSGGTNRNEQFFGPGTRLTVL.

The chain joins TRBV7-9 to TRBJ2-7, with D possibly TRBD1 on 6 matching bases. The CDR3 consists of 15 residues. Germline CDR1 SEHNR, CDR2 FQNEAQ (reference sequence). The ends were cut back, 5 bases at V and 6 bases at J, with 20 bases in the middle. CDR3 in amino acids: CASSPTGAGAVEQYF. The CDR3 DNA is TGTGCCAGCAGCCCCACCGGCGCAGGGGCGGTCGAGCAGTACTTC.

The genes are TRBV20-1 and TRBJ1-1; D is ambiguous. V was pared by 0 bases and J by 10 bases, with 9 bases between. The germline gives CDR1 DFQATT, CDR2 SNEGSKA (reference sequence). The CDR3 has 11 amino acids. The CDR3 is CSARDGNGAFF. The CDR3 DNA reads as TGCAGTGCTAGAGATGGTAATGGAGCTTTCTTT.

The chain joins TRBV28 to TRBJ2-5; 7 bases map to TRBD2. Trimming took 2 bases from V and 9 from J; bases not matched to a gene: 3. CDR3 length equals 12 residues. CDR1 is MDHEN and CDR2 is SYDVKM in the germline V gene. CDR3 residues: CASSLPGRAQYF. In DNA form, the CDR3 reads TGTGCCAGCAGTTTACCAGGGAGGGCCCAGTACTTC.

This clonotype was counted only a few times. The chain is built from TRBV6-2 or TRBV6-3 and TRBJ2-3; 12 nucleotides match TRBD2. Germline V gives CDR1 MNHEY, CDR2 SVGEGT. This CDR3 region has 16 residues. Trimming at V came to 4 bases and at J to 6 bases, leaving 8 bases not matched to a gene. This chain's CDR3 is CASSFGTSGRLDTQYF. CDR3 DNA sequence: TGTGCCAGCAGTTTTGGGACTAGCGGGCGATTGGATACGCAGTATTTT.

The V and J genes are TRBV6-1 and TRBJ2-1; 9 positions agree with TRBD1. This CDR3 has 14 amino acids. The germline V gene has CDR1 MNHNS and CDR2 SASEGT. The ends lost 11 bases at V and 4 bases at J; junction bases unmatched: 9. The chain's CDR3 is CAGGGTGIYNEQFF. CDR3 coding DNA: TGTGCCGGGGGGGGGACAGGGATTTACAATGAGCAGTTCTTC.

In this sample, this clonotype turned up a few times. The CDR3 DNA reads as TGTGCCAGCAGTTTCCGGACAGGGGGCGACCGGTTTGAGCAGTACTTC. Translated: CASSFRTGGDRFEQYF. The chain carries TRBV27 and TRBJ2-7; 11 bases match TRBD1. V shed 3 bases, J shed 7 bases, and the junction held 11 bases outside the gene matches. CDR3 length: 16 amino acids. Germline lookup yields CDR1 MNHEY and CDR2 SMNVEV (reference sequence).

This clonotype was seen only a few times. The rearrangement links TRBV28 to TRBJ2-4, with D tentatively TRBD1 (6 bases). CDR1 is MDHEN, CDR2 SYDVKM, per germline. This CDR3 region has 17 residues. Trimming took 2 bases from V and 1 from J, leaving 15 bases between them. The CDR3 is CASSLVAGVGAKNIQYF. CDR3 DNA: TGTGCCAGCAGTTTAGTGGCAGGGGTTGGGGCCAAAAACATTCAGTACTTC.

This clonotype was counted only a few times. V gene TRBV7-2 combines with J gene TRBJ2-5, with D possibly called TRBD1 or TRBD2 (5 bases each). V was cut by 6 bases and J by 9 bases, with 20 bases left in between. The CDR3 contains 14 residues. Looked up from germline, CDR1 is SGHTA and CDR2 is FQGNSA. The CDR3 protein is CASSPTGTDGAQYF. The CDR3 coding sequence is TGTGCCAGCAGTCCTACCGGGACGGACGGGGCCCAGTACTTC.

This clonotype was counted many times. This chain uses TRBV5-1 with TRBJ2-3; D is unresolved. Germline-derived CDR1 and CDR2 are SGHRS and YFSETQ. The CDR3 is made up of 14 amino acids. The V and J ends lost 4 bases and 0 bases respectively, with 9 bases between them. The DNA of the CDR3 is TGCGCCAGCAGCCGGACCCTGAGCACAGATACGCAGTATTTT. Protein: CASSRTLSTDTQYF.

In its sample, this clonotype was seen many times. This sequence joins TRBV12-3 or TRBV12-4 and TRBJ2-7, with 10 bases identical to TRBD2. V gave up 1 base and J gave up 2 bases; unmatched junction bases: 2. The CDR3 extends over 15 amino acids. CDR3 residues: CASSLGTSGPYEQYF. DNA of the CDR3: TGTGCCAGCAGTTTAGGGACTAGCGGACCCTACGAGCAGTACTTC.

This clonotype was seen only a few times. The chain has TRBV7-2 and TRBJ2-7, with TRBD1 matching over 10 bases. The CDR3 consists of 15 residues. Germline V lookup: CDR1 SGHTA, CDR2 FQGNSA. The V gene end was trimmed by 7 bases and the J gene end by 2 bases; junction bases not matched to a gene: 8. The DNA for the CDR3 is TGTGCCAGCACCCGGGGACAGGGGACAGCCTACGAGCAGTACTTC. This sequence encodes CASTRGQGTAYEQYF.

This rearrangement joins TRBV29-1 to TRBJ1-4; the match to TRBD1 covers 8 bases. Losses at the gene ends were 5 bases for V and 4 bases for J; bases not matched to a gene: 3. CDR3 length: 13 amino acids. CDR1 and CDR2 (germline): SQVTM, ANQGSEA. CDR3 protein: CSVQGAFNEKLFF. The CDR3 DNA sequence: TGCAGCGTTCAGGGGGCCTTTAATGAAAAACTGTTTTTT.

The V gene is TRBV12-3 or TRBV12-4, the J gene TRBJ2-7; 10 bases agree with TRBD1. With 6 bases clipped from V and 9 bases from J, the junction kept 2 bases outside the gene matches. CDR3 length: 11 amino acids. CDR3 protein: CASSRQGAQYF. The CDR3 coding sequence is TGTGCCAGCAGCAGACAGGGGGCGCAGTACTTC.